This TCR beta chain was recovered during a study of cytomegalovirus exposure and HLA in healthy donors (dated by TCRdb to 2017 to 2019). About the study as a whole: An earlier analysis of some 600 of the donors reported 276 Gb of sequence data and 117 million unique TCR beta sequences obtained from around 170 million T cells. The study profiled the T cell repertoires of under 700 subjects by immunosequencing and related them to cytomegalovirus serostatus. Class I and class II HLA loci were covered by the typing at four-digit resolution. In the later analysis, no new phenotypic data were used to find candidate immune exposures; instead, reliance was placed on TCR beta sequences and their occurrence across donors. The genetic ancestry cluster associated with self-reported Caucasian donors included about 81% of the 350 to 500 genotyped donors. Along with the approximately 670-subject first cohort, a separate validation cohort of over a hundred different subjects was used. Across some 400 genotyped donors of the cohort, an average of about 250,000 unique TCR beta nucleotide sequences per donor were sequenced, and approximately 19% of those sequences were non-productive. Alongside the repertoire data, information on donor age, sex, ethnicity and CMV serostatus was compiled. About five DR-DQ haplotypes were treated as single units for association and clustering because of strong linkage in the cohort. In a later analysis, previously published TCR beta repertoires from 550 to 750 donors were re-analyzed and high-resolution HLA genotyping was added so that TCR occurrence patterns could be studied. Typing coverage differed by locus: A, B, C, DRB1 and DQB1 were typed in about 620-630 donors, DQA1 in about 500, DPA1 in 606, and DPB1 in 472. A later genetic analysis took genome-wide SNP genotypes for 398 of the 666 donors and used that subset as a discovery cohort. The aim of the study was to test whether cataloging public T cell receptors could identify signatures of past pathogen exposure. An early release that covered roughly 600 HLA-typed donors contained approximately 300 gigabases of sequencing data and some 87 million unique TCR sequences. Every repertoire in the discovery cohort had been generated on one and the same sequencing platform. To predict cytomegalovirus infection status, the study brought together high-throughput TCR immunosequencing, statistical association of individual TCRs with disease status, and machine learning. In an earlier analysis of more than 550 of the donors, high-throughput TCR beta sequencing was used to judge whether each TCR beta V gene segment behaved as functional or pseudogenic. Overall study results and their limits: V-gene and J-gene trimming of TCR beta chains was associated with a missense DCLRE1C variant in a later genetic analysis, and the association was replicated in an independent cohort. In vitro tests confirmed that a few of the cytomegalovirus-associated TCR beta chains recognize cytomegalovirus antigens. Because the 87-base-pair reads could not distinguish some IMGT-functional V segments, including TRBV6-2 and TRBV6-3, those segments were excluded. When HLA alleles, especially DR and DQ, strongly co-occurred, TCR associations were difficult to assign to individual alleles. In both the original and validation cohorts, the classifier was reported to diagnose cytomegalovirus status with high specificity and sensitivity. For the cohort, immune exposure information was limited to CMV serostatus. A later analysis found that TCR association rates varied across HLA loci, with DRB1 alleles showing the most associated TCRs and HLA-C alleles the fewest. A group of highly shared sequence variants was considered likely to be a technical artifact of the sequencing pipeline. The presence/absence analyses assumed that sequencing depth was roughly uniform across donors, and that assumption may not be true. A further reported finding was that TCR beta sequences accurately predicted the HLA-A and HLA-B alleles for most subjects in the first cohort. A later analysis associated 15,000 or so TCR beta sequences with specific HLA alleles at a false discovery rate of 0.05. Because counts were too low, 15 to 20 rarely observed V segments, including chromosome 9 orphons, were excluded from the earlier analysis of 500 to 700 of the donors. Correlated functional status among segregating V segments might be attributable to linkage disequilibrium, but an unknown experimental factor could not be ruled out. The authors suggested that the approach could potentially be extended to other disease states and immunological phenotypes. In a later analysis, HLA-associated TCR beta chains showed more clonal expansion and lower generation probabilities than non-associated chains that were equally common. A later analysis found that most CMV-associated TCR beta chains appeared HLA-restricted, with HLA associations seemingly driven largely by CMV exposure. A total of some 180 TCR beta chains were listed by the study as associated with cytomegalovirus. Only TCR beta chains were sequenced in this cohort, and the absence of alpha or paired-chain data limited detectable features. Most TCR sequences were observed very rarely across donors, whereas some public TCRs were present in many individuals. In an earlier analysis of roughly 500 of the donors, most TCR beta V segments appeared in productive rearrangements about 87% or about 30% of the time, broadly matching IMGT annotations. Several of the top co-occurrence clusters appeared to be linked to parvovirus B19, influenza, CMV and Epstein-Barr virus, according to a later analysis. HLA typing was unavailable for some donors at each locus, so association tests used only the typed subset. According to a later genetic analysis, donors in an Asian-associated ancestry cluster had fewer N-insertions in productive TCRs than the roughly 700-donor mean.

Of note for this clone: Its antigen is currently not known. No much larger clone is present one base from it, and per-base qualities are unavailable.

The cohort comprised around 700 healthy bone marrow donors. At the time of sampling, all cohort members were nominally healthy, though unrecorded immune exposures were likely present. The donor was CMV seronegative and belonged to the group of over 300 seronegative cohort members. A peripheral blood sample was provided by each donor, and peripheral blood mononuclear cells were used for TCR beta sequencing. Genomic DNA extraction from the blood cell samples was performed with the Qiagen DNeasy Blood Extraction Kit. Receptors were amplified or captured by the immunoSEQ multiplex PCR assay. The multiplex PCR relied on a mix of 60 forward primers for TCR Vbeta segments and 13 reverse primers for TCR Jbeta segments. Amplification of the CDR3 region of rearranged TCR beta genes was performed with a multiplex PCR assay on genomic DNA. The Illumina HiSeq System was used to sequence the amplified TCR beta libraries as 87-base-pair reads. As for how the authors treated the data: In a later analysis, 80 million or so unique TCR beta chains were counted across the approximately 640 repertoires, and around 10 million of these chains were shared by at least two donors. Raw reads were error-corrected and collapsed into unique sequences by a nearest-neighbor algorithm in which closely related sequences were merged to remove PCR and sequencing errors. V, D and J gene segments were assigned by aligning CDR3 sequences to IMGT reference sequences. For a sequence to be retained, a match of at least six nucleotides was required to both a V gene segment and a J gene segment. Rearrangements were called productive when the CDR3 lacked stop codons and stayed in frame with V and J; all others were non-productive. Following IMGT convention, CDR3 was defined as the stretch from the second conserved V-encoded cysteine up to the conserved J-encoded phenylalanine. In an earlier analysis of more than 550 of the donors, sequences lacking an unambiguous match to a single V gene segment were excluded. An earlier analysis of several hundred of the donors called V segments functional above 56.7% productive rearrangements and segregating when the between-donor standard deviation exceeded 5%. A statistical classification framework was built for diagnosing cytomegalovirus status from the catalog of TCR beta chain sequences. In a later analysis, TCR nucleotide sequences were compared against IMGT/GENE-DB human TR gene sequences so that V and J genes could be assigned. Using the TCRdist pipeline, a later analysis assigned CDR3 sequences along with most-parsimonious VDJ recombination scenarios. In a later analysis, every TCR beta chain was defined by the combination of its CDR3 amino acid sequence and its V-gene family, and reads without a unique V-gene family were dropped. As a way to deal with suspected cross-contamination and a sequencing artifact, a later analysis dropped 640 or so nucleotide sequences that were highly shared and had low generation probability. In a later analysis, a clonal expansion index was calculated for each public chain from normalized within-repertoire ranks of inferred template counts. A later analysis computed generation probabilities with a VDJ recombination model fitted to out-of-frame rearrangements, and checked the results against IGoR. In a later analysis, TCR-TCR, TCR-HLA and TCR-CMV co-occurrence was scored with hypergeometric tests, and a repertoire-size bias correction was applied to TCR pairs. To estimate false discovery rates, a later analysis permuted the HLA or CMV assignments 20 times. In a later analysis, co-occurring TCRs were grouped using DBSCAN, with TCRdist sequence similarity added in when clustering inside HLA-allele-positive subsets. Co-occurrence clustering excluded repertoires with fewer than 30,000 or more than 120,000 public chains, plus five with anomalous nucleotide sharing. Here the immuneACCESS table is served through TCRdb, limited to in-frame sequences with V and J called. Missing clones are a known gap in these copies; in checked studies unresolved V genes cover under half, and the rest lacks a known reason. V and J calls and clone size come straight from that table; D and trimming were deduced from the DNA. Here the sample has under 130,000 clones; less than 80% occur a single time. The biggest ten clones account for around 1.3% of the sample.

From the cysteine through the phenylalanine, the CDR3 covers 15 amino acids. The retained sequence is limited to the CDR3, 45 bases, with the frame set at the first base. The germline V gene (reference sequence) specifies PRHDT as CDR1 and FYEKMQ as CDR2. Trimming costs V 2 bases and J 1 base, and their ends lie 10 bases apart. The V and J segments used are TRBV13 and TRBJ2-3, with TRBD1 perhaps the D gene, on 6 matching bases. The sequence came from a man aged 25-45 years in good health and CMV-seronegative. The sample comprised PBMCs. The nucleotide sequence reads TGTGCCAGCAGCTTACAGGGGCGAGGCACAGATACGCAGTATTTT. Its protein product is CASSLQGRGTDTQYF.